This T cell receptor beta chain derives from a study of T cell repertoires in cytomegalovirus infection. Study information: TCR beta signatures that were public indicated CMV infection and matching HLA type.

TCRdb reprocessed the reads via MiXCR and lists one record per CDR3 protein. The table lists hundreds of thousands of distinct CDR3 sequences, about 20% of them singletons, with roughly 18% in the top ten. Germline lookup yields CDR1 SEHNR and CDR2 FQNEAQ (reference sequence). V dropped 7 bases and J dropped 3 bases, with 15 bases sitting between them. The CDR3 is made up of 15 amino acids. Specimen: CD8+ T cells from PBMCs. The origin of this receptor is a human donor in good health (CMV status not recorded). Some clones in this sample may be carry-over from other donors' samples. The chain recombines TRBV7-9 with TRBJ2-2, with a tentative D call TRBD1 (6 bases). CDR3 amino acids: CASNPRGSDTGELFF. In nucleotides, the CDR3 is TGTGCCAGCAATCCTAGGGGGTCGGACACCGGGGAGCTGTTTTTT. The full variable domain, rest sourced from reference TRBV7-9 and TRBJ2-2, is DTGVSQNPRHKITKRGQNVTFRCDPISEHNRLYWYRQTLGQGPEFLTYFQNEAQLEKSRLLSDRFSAERPKGSFSTLEIQRTEQGDSAMYLCASNPRGSDTGELFFGEGSRLTVL.